This T cell receptor (beta chain) was retrieved from a study of PD-L1 blockade in urothelial cancer. Whole-study context: Men with urothelial cancer arising in the bladder made up most of the 29 patients. Blood analysis took place 3 weeks (second dose) and 6 weeks after treatment start.

The CDR3 is 15 residues long. Germline values: CDR1 SGHKS, CDR2 YYEKEE (reference sequence). The ends were cut back, 0 bases at V and 7 bases at J, with 15 bases in the middle. The time point is: peripheral blood 6 weeks after treatment start. Concerning this clone: Its antigen is unidentified.

Using immunoSEQ multiplex PCR, the repertoire was profiled, and TCRdb retains in-frame clones only, with some absent. The sample records over 100,000 clones, under 95% being singletons. Study-level results: Improved survival was predicted by pretreatment blood TCR clonality below the median.

V usage is TRBV5-5 and J usage is TRBJ2-3; the D gene is possibly TRBD2 (6 bases). This TCR was sampled from a man aged 60 to 69 with urothelial cancer. The input for sequencing was PBMCs, taken around atezolizumab (anti-PD-L1) treatment. CDR3 DNA sequence: TGTGCCAGCAGCTTGGAAGGGTTTGCGGGGAATACGCAGTATTTT. Amino acids: CASSLEGFAGNTQYF.